Included here is one T cell receptor (beta chain) sequence, with context. Time point meaning: after dendritic cell vaccination, including at tumor progression/relapse. This sample was taken from a study of glioma-infiltrating T cells after dendritic cell vaccination. Input was 2 to 2.5 ug genomic DNA, or all available if less. This table comes from immunoSEQ multiplex PCR, and its TCRdb copy is limited to in-frame clones, with some not included. Of around 83,000 clones listed, 85% are singletons. The V and J ends lost 6 bases and 1 base, in that order; junction bases with no gene match: 11. CDR1 and CDR2 (germline): SNHLY, FYNNEI. This CDR3 has 17 amino acids.

The sequencing here drew on blood, taken after dendritic cell vaccination. The chain is built from TRBV2 and TRBJ2-7; 11 nucleotides align to TRBD1. This clonotype originated in a human donor with glioblastoma. The CDR3 sequence is CASRPGQGVTGSYEQYF. In DNA, the CDR3 is TGTGCCAGCAGACCGGGACAGGGGGTAACGGGATCCTACGAGCAGTACTTC. Supplemented by reference TRBV2 and TRBJ2-7, the full variable domain reads EPEVTQTPSHQVTQMGQEVILRCVPISNHLYFYWYRQILGQKVEFLVSFYNNEISEKSEIFDDQFSVERPDGSNFTLKIRSTKLEDSAMYFCASRPGQGVTGSYEQYFGPGTRLTVT.